Listed below are T cell receptor beta chains from one sample, sequenced in a study of cytomegalovirus exposure and HLA in healthy donors. Measured with immunoSEQ multiplex PCR; TCRdb has only the in-frame clones, and not every one. There are some 150,000 clones in the sample; approximately 84% occur only once, and 1.5% to 2.5% lies in the top ten. The sequencing input was PBMCs. All receptors come from a middle-aged woman in good health and CMV-seronegative. Each CDR3 is given with its conserved first and last residue. Fields, in order: clone size, V gene, J gene, D gene, CDR3 DNA, CDR3 protein. D genes are given only for firm matches. Some rows mark clone size as missing; the rest say once, few, many or name a class of expanded clone.

size: -
V: TRBV18
J: TRBJ2-7
D: TRBD1
DNA: TGTGCCAGCTCACCAGTCATAGGGACAGGGAAGGATCGCTACGAGCAGTACTTC
CDR3: CASSPVIGTGKDRYEQYF

size: -
V: TRBV4-3
J: TRBJ2-1
D: -
DNA: TGCGCCAGCAGCCAAGAAATCAGCTCCTACAATGAGCAGTTCTTC
CDR3: CASSQEISSYNEQFF

size: -
V: TRBV9
J: TRBJ2-1
D: TRBD2
DNA: TGTGCCAGCAGCGTGACTAGCGGGAGTTTTTATGAGCAGTTCTTC
CDR3: CASSVTSGSFYEQFF

size: -
V: TRBV5-4
J: TRBJ1-4
D: TRBD1
DNA: TGTGCCAGCAGCTTGCTGGGACAGGGCGTTCTACGGACCGGAGAAAAACTGTTTTTT
CDR3: CASSLLGQGVLRTGEKLFF

size: -
V: TRBV5-1
J: TRBJ1-2
D: -
DNA: TGCGCCAGCAGATTGACAGGCAGCTATGGCTACACCTTC
CDR3: CASRLTGSYGYTF

size: -
V: TRBV11-2
J: TRBJ2-7
D: -
DNA: TGTGCCAGCAGCCTAGCTAGGGGGAACGAGCAGTACTTC
CDR3: CASSLARGNEQYF

size: once
V: TRBV25-1
J: TRBJ2-7
D: -
DNA: TGTGCCAGCAGTGGGGGAGGGGGGCGAAGCTACGAGCAGTACTTC
CDR3: CASSGGGGRSYEQYF

size: once
V: TRBV9
J: TRBJ2-3
D: TRBD2
DNA: TGTGCCAGCAGCACTCGGGGGGACACAGATACGCAGTATTTT
CDR3: CASSTRGDTDTQYF

size: -
V: TRBV11-2
J: TRBJ2-7
D: TRBD2
DNA: TGTGCCAGCAGCCCGGGGCGGGAGTTATCCTACGAGCAGTACTTC
CDR3: CASSPGRELSYEQYF

size: -
V: TRBV6-1
J: TRBJ2-3
D: -
DNA: TGTGCCAGCAGTGACCGACTAGTTATAGCTACGCAGTATTTT
CDR3: CASSDRLVIATQYF